This T cell receptor beta chain was retrieved from a study of T cell responses to AZD1222 COVID-19 vaccine. Study results and limitations: Once two AZD1222 doses were given, Spike-specific TCR breadth and depth went up. Close to half of spike-specific TCRs reportedly recognize unmutated variant regions. Sampled repertoires all dated from after the peak T cell response. Only six individuals given AZD1222 were seropositive at baseline.

Points on this clone: Its antigen is still unknown.

Assay: immunoSEQ multiplex PCR; the TCRdb copy retains only in-frame clones and omits some. This sample has some 150,000 clones, with 65% to 90% found just once. Germline V gene data show CDR1 as SGHAT and CDR2 as FQNNGV. V lost 1 base and J 3 bases, leaving 15 bases between the germline ends. This CDR3 contains 16 residues. The V gene is TRBV11-2, the J gene TRBJ2-5; D remains ambiguous. This specimen was peripheral blood, taken 28 days after the second dose of the MenACWY control vaccine. The clonotype comes from an adult who received the MenACWY meningococcal vaccine as a control. The CDR3 bases are TGTGCCAGCAGCTTAGTGGTGACTGGCTGGGAAGAGACCCAGTACTTC. This codes for CASSLVVTGWEETQYF. Supplemented by reference TRBV11-2 and TRBJ2-5, the full variable domain reads EAGVAQSPRYKIIEKRQSVAFWCNPISGHATLYWYQQILGQGPKLLIQFQNNGVVDDSQLPKDRFSAERLKGVDSTLKIQPAKLEDSAVYLCASSLVVTGWEETQYFGPGTRLLVL.